A single sample gave rise to the 21 T cell receptor beta chains below, sequenced in a study of response to subunit inactivated influenza vaccine. TCRdb reanalysed the RT-PCR reads using MiXCR and keeps one entry per CDR3 protein. The sample holds about 620,000 distinct CDR3 sequences, around 11% seen once. The sequencing used PBMCs from blood, collected on the day of vaccination. These receptors were taken from a man aged 45-65 years who received an inactivated influenza vaccine.

The chain links TRBV7-8 to TRBJ2-5; TRBD2 matches at 10 bases. The V gene's germline CDR1 is SGHVS and CDR2 FQNEAQ. This CDR3 is built from 17 residues. The trim removed 3 bases at V and 4 bases at J, leaving 11 bases unmatched. The CDR3 region is CASSFLAGEPGRETQYF. As DNA, the CDR3 is TGTGCCAGCAGCTTTCTAGCGGGGGAGCCGGGACGAGAGACCCAGTACTTC.

This clonotype has just a few counts. J is TRBJ1-1 and V is TRBV6-2 or TRBV6-3, with D tentatively TRBD1 (5 bases). Looked up from germline, CDR1 is MNHEY and CDR2 is SVGEGT. The CDR3 runs 12 residues. CDR3 nucleotide sequence: TGTGTTGTAGCGGCAGGGTGGACTGAAGCTTTCTTT. It is translated as CVVAAGWTEAFF.

This clonotype was seen repeatedly, ten times or more. The chain combines TRBV29-1 with TRBJ2-5; TRBD1 aligns across 7 bases. The CDR3 is 13 amino acids. Germline V gene lookup returns CDR1 SQVTM and CDR2 ANQGSEA. Unmatched junction bases numbered 7, after V lost 4 bases and J lost 5 bases. CDR3 in amino acids: CSVGPQGEETQYF. The CDR3 nucleotides read TGCAGCGTTGGTCCGCAGGGGGAGGAGACCCAGTACTTC.

V gene TRBV4-2 combines with J gene TRBJ1-1; tentatively, D is TRBD1 (5 bases). Germline V gene sequence: CDR1 LGHNA, CDR2 YNFKEQ. The CDR3 has 15 amino acids. V lost 2 bases to trimming and J lost 6 bases, with 16 bases between them. Here the CDR3 reads CASSQTVDSSAEAFF. The DNA for the CDR3 is TGTGCCAGCAGCCAAACAGTTGACAGCTCGGCTGAAGCTTTCTTT.

This clonotype was detected only a few times. The junction shows a germline mismatch at one end, possibly a read error. This chain connects TRBV10-1 to TRBJ2-7; TRBD1 matches at 8 bases. The germline CDR1 and CDR2 sequences are WNHNN and SYGVQD (reference sequence). This CDR3 spans 12 amino acids. The chain's CDR3 is CASSDSTGGKNF. The DNA for the CDR3 is TGCGCCAGCAGTGATAGCACAGGGGGTAAGAACTTC.

This chain joins TRBV29-1 and TRBJ2-1; D is possibly TRBD2 (5 bases). V was shortened by 4 bases and J by 0 bases, with 10 bases between the two germline ends. The germline V gene has CDR1 SQVTM and CDR2 ANQGSEA. The CDR3 contains 14 residues. CDR3 in amino acids: CSVGGVSSYNEQFF. Here the CDR3 DNA reads TGCAGCGTTGGGGGAGTGAGCTCCTACAATGAGCAGTTCTTC.

This clonotype was observed at least ten times. The rearrangement links TRBV5-1 to TRBJ2-1; a weak D match, TRBD2 (5 bases). Germline V gene sequence: CDR1 SGHRS, CDR2 YFSETQ. The germline V and J ends were trimmed by 4 bases and 8 bases, with 22 bases remaining between them. The CDR3 has 16 amino acids. This CDR3 is CASSRPILDSRDEQFF. Written as DNA, the CDR3 is TGCGCCAGCAGCCGCCCTATCCTGGACTCTAGGGATGAGCAGTTCTTC. Full variable domain (missing parts from reference TRBV5-1 and TRBJ2-1): KAGVTQTPRYLIKTRGQQVTLSCSPISGHRSVSWYQQTPGQGLQFLFEYFSETQRNKGNFPGRFSGRQFSNSRSEMNVSTLELGDSALYLCASSRPILDSRDEQFFGPGTRLTVL.

This clonotype was counted between two and nine times. This chain joins TRBV20-1 and TRBJ2-3, with D hard to call. The germline gives CDR1 DFQATT, CDR2 SNEGSKA (reference sequence). Trimming left V 1 base short and J 2 bases short, with 13 bases between. This CDR3 region has 15 residues. CDR3 nucleotides: TGCAGTGCTAGAGGTCTGGAGCGTCCCACAGATACGCAGTATTTT. It encodes CSARGLERPTDTQYF.

This clonotype occurred a few times. As DNA, the CDR3 is TGTGCCAGCAGTTTTCTTATCGGGGAGCTGTTTTTT. Its protein product is CASSFLIGELFF. The rearrangement links TRBV28 to TRBJ2-2; D is uncertain. The CDR3 runs to 12 residues. V lost 3 bases and J 7 bases, leaving 6 bases between the germline ends. The germline V gene encodes CDR1 MDHEN and CDR2 SYDVKM.

This clonotype occurred many times. J is TRBJ2-1 and V is TRBV4-2, with TRBD2 identical over 11 bases. The CDR3 is 20 amino acids. Losses at the gene ends were 0 bases for V and 5 bases for J; bases not matched to a gene: 15. Germline loops: CDR1 LGHNA, CDR2 YNFKEQ. The chain's CDR3 is CASSQDEELAGVFPDNEQFF. The CDR3 DNA reads TGTGCCAGCAGCCAAGATGAGGAACTAGCGGGAGTTTTTCCCGACAATGAGCAGTTCTTC.

The genes are TRBV2 and TRBJ1-5; the D is unclear. Germline CDR1 reads SNHLY; CDR2 reads FYNNEI. The V and J ends lost 3 bases and 10 bases respectively, with 13 bases between them. The CDR3 covers 13 residues. The CDR3 loop reads CASSDAYISPQHF. As DNA, the CDR3 is TGTGCCAGCAGTGACGCATATATCAGCCCCCAGCATTTT.

The rearrangement links TRBV29-1 to TRBJ1-1, with 9 bases matching TRBD1. V lost 7 bases and J lost 6; bases outside the gene matches: 6. The germline gives CDR1 SQVTM, CDR2 ANQGSEA. The length of the CDR3 is 12 residues. CDR3 region: CSDGTGRAEAFF. The CDR3 DNA follows: TGCAGCGATGGGACAGGGAGGGCTGAAGCTTTCTTT.

CDR3 DNA: TGTGCCAGCAGCCAAAGATCGCTTGGGGATGAAAAACTGTTTTTT. Protein sequence: CASSQRSLGDEKLFF. J is TRBJ1-4 and V is TRBV4-2; D uncertain. CDR3 size: 15 residues. Per the germline V gene, CDR1 is LGHNA and CDR2 is YNFKEQ. V gave up 2 bases and J gave up 6 bases, with 13 bases separating them.

The V call is TRBV12-3 or TRBV12-4, the J call TRBJ2-7; 11 nucleotides match TRBD2. CDR3 length: 16 amino acids. The ends lost 7 bases at V and 3 bases at J; junction bases unmatched: 11. As DNA, the CDR3 is TGTGCCAGCAACCTAGTGGGGACTAGCGGAATCTACGAGCAGTACTTC. Amino acid sequence: CASNLVGTSGIYEQYF.

This chain joins TRBV20-1 and TRBJ2-7; 12 bases fit TRBD2. The V gene end was trimmed by 0 bases and the J gene end by 0 bases; junction bases not matched to a gene: 9. The CDR3 runs to 18 residues. The germline V gene has CDR1 DFQATT and CDR2 SNEGSKA (reference sequence). The CDR3 DNA reads as TGCAGTGCTAGAGATATGACTAGCGGGGGCCCCACCTCCTACGAGCAGTACTTC. Translated: CSARDMTSGGPTSYEQYF.

CDR3 sequence (DNA): TGCGCCAGCAGTGAGGGGACGTCCCTTTACGAGCAGTACTTC. Its protein product is CASSEGTSLYEQYF. V usage is TRBV10-2 and J usage is TRBJ2-7; D may match TRBD1 or TRBD2 (5 bases each). Germline assignment: CDR1 WSHSY and CDR2 SAAADI. CDR3 size: 14 residues. With 2 bases removed from V and 4 bases from J, the gap between germline ends came to 12 bases.

This clonotype was counted at least ten times. The chain has TRBV29-1 and TRBJ2-1, with unresolved D. This CDR3 is 12 amino acids long. Deletions cut 5 bases from V and 6 bases from J, with 11 bases between. Germline values: CDR1 SQVTM, CDR2 ANQGSEA. For the CDR3, the DNA is TGCAGCGTTCGAGGCGGCGGCAATGAGCAGTTCTTC. As protein: CSVRGGGNEQFF.

CDR3: CASRGPSGSPLHF. The DNA of the CDR3 is TGTGCCAGCAGGGGACCGTCGGGGTCACCCCTCCACTTT. The rearrangement uses TRBV12-3 or TRBV12-4 and TRBJ1-6; D is possibly TRBD1 (5 bases). CDR3 length: 13 amino acids. Between the trimmed V and J ends, which lost 6 bases and 10 bases, there was a span of 13 bases.

J is TRBJ2-1 and V is TRBV15; 7 bases line up with TRBD2. V shed 5 bases, J shed 7 bases, and the junction held 5 bases outside the gene matches. The CDR3 is 13 amino acids. CDR1 and CDR2 (germline): LNHNV, YYDKDF (reference sequence). The CDR3 region has the DNA TGTGCCACCAGCTCGGGAGGTGGGAATGAGCAGTTCTTC. Translating gives CATSSGGGNEQFF.

This sequence joins TRBV4-3 and TRBJ2-5; D is unclear. The CDR3 has 15 amino acids. CDR1 LGHNA and CDR2 YSLEER come from the germline V gene. Trimming took 1 base from V and 1 from J, leaving 10 bases between them. In DNA, the CDR3 is TGCGCCAGCAGCCAAGGGAGAGGATCCCAAGAGACCCAGTACTTC. Its protein product is CASSQGRGSQETQYF.

This clonotype was detected a few times. The chain has TRBV4-3 and TRBJ1-4; no firm D call. The CDR3 has 16 amino acids. CDR1 is LGHNA, CDR2 YSLEER, per germline. The V gene lost 0 bases and the J gene lost 5 bases, with 13 bases spanning the gap. CDR3 sequence (DNA): TGCGCCAGCAGCCAAGAGAAGTTGAGTTTAAATGAAAAACTGTTTTTT. Its protein product is CASSQEKLSLNEKLFF.